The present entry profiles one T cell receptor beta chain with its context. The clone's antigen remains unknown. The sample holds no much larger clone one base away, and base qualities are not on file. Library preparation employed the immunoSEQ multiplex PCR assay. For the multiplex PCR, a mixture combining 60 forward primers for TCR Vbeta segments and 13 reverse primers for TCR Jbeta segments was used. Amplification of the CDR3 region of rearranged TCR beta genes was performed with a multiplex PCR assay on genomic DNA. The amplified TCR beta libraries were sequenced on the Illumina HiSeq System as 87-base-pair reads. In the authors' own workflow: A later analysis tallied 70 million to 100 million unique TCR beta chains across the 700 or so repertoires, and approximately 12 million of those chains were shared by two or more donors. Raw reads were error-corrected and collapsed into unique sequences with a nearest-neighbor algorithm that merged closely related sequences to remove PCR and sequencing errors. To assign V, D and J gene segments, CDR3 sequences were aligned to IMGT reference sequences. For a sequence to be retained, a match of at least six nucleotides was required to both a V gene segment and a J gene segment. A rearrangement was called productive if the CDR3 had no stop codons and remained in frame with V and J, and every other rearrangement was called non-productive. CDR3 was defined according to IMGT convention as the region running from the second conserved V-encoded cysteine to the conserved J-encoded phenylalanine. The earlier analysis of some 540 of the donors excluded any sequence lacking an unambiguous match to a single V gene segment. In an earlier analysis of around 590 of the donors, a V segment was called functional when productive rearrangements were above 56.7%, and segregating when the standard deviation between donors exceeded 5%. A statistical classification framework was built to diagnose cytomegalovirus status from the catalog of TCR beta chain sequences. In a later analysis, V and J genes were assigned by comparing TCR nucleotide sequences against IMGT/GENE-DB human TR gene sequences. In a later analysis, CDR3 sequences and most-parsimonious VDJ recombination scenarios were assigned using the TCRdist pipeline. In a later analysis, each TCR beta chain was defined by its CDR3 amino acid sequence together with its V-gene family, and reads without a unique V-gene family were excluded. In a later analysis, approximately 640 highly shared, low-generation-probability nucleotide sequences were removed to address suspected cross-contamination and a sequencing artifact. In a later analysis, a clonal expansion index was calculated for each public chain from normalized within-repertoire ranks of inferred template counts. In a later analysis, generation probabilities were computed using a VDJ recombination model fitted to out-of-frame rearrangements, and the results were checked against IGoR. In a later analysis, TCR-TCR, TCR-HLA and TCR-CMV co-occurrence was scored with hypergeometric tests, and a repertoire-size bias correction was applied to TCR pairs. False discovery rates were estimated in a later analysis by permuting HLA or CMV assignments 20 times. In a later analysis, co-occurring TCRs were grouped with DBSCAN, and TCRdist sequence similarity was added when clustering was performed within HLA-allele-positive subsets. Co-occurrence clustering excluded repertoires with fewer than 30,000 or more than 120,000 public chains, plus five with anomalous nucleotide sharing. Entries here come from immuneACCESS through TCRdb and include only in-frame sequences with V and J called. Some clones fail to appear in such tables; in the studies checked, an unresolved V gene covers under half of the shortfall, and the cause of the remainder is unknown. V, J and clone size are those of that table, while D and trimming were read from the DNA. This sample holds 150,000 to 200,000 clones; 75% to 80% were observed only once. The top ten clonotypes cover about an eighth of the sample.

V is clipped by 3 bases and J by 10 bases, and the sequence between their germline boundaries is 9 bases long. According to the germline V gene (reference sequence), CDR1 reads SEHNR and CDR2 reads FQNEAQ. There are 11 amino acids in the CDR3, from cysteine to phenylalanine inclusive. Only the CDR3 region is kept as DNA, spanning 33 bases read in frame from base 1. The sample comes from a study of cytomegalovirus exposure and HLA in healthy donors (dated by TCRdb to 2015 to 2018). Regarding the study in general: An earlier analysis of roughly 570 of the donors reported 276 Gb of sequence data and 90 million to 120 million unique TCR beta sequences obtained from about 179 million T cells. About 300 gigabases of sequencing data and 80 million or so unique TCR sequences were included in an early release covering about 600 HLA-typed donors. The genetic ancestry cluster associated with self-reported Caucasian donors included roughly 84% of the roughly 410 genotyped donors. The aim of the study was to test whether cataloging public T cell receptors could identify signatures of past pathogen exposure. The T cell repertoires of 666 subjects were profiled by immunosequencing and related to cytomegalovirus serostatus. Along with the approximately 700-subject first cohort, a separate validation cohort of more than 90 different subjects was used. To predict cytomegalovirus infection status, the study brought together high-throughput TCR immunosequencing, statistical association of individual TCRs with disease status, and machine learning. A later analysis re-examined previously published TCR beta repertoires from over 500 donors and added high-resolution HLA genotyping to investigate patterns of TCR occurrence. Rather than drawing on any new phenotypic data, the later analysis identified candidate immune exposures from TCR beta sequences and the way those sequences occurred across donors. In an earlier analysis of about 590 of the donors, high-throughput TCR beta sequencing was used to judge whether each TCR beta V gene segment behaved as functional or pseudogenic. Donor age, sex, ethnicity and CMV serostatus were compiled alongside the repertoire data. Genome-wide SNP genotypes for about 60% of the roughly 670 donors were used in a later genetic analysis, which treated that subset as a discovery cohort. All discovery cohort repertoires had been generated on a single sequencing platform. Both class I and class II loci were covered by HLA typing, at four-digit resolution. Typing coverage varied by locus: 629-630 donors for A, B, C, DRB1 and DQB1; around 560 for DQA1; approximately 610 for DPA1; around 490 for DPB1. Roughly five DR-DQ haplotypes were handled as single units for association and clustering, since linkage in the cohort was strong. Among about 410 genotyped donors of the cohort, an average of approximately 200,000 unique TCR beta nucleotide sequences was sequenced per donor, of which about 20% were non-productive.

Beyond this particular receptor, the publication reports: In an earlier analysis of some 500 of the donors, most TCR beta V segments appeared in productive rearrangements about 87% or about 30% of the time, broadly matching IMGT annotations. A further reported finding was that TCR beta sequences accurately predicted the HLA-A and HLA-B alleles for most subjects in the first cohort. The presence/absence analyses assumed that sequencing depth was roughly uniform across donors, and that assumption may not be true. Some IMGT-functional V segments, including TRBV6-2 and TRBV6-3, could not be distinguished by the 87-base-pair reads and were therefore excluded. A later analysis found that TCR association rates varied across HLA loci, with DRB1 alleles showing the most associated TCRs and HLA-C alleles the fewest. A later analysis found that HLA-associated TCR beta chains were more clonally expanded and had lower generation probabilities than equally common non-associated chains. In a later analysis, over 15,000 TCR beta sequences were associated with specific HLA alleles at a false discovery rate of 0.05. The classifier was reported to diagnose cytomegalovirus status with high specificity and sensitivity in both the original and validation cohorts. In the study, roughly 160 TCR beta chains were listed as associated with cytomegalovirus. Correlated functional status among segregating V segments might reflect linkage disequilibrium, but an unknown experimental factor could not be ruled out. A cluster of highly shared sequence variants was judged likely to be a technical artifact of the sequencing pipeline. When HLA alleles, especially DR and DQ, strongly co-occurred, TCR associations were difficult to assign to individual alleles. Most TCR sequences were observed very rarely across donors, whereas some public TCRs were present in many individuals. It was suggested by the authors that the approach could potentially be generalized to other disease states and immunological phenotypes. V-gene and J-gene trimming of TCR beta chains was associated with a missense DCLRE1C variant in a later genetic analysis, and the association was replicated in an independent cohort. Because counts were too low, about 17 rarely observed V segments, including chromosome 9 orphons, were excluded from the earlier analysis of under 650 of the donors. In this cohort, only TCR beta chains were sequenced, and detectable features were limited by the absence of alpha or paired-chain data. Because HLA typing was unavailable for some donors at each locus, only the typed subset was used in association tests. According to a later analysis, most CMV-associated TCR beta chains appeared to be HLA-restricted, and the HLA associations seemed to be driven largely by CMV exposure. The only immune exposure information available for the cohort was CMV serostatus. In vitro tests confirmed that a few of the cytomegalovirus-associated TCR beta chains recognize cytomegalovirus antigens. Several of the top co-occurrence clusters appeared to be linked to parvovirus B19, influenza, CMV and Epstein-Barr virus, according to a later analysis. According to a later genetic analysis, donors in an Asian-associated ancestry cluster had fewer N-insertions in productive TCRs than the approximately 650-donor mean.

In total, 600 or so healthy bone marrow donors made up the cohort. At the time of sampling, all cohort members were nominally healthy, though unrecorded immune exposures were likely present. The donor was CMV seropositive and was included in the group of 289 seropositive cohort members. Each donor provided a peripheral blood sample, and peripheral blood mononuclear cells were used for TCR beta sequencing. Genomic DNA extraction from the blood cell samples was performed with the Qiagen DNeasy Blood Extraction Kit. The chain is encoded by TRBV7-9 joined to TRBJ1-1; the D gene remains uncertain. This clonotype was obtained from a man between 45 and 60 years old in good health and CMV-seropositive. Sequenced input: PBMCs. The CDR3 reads CASSFDMVAFF. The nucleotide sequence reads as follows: TGTGCCAGCAGCTTTGACATGGTAGCTTTCTTT.